The T cell receptor beta chain described here comes from a study of PD-L1 blockade in urothelial cancer. On the study more broadly: Males with urothelial cancer arising in the bladder constituted about 90% of the roughly 30 patients. The study, taken as a whole, reports: Improved survival was predicted by pretreatment blood TCR clonality below the median.

Trimming at V came to 0 bases and at J to 2 bases, leaving 5 bases not matched to a gene. The germline V gene has CDR1 SGDLS and CDR2 YYNGEE. The CDR3 covers 15 residues. Each PCR reaction had synthetic TCR analog templates spiked into it. TCRdb's table, derived via immunoSEQ multiplex PCR, lists solely in-frame clones and lacks some. This sample yields about 120,000 clones, of which around nine tenths are seen a single time; 1.5% to 2% belongs to the top ten. This clone was recorded only once. What it binds is unknown. Time point defined: peripheral blood 6 weeks after treatment start. This sequence was found in a man between 60 and 75 years old with urothelial cancer. Sequencing used PBMCs, obtained around atezolizumab (anti-PD-L1) treatment. The chain carries TRBV9 and TRBJ2-7, with TRBD1 matching 7 bases. The CDR3 loop reads CASSVETGPTYEQYF. As DNA, the CDR3 is TGTGCCAGCAGCGTAGAGACAGGGCCGACCTACGAGCAGTACTTC.